This T cell receptor beta chain was identified in a study of OX40 agonist ivuxolimab in advanced cancers. At the level of the study: Treatment of patients was with ivuxolimab, an agonistic anti-OX40 (CD134) antibody.

The study, taken as a whole, reports: At doses 0.1 to 3.0 mg/kg, CD4+ and CD8+ clones expanded.

Clones were sequenced by immunoSEQ multiplex PCR, and TCRdb holds only the in-frame ones, with some missing. Among about 110,000 clones, about nine tenths were seen once, and the ten largest hold 0.27%. This CDR3 has 14 amino acids. V trimming: 6 bases; J trimming: 2 bases; junction bases outside the gene matches: 6. Germline CDR1 and CDR2: MNHNY and SVGAGI (reference sequence). Patients with a history of autoimmune disease or on systemic immunosuppression were excluded. Peripheral blood came from all dose cohorts at three timepoints. Of note for this clone: Antigen unknown.

The chain couples TRBV6-6 to TRBJ2-5, with 7 bases aligning to TRBD1. The sequencing used CD4+ or CD8+ T cells sorted from blood, collected in a trial of the OX40 agonist ivuxolimab. This TCR was sampled from an adult with an advanced solid tumor such as melanoma, head and neck, liver or kidney cancer. This CDR3 reads CASSTQDRQETQYF. The CDR3 coding sequence is TGTGCCAGCAGCACACAGGACAGGCAAGAGACCCAGTACTTC.